One and the same sample provided the 17 T cell receptor beta chains below, sequenced in a study of blood T cell repertoires in COVID-19. The table came from immunoSEQ multiplex PCR; TCRdb's copy has only in-frame clones and leaves some out. The sample has hundreds of thousands of clones; around 82% are singletons. The specimen sequenced was PBMCs or T cells enriched from blood (not recorded which). Receptor source: a woman in her fifties or sixties who had been exposed to COVID-19.

The chain links TRBV5-4 to TRBJ1-1; D might be TRBD1 (5 bases). CDR1 SGHNT and CDR2 YYREEE come from the germline V gene (reference sequence). This CDR3 is built from 16 residues. Trimming took off 1 base at V and 9 bases at J, with 22 bases between the two ends. DNA for the CDR3: TGTGCCAGCAGCTTGTCCCCCCAGGGAATTTCTCGAAAAGCTTTCTTT. It encodes CASSLSPQGISRKAFF.

The rearrangement uses TRBV29-1 and TRBJ2-1; 8 bases align to TRBD1. Germline V gives CDR1 SQVTM, CDR2 ANQGSEA. The V gene end was trimmed by 6 bases and the J gene end by 2 bases; junction bases not matched to a gene: 6. CDR3 length: 14 residues. The CDR3 DNA is TGCAGCGTCGGGAAGGGACAGGCCTACAATGAGCAGTTCTTC. This sequence encodes CSVGKGQAYNEQFF.

The chain recombines TRBV9 with TRBJ2-5, with a weak D call TRBD2 (6 bases). Germline values: CDR1 SGDLS, CDR2 YYNGEE. The CDR3 length is 15 residues. V was cut by 6 bases and J by 0 bases, with 15 bases left in between. The CDR3 bases are TGTGCCAGCAACCGGGGCGCTAGCGACCAAGAGACCCAGTACTTC. Translation gives CASNRGASDQETQYF.

The genes are TRBV30 and TRBJ1-2; maybe TRBD1 (5 bases). Germline assignment: CDR1 GTSNPN and CDR2 SVGIG (reference sequence). V was cut by 6 bases and J by 4 bases, with 12 bases left in between. The CDR3 has 12 residues. The DNA of the CDR3 is TGTGCCTGCCTGGACACCCTCTATGGCTACACCTTC. It is translated as CACLDTLYGYTF. Variable domain in full (rest from reference TRBV30 and TRBJ1-2): SQTIHQWPATLVQPVGSPLSLECTVEGTSNPNLYWYRQAAGRGLQLLFYSVGIGQISSEVPQNLSASRPQDRQFILSSKKLLLSDSGFYLCACLDTLYGYTFGSGTRLTVV.

The J gene is TRBJ2-1, the V gene TRBV9; 11 bases agree with TRBD2. This CDR3 has 13 amino acids. CDR1 is SGDLS, CDR2 YYNGEE, per germline. J lost 12 bases, V lost 4 bases, and 6 bases had no gene match. CDR3 region: CASSLQTSGAQFF. CDR3 nucleotides: TGTGCCAGCAGCCTCCAGACTAGCGGGGCGCAGTTCTTC.

This clone was observed a handful of times. The J gene is TRBJ1-1, the V gene TRBV28; TRBD1 aligns across 7 bases. Germline CDR1 MDHEN, CDR2 SYDVKM. The CDR3 sequence is 14 residues long. With 2 bases clipped from V and 0 bases from J, the junction kept 0 bases outside the gene matches. This CDR3 is CASSLTGVNTEAFF. The CDR3 DNA reads as TGTGCCAGCAGTTTAACAGGGGTGAACACTGAAGCTTTCTTT.

This sequence joins TRBV27 and TRBJ1-4; unclear D gene. The CDR3 spans 13 residues. Trimming took 10 bases from V and 4 from J, leaving 13 bases between them. Germline loops: CDR1 MNHEY, CDR2 SMNVEV (reference sequence). CDR3 nucleotides: TGTGCCACTTCACGAGCGATTAATGAAAAACTGTTTTTT. It is translated as CATSRAINEKLFF.

V is TRBV5-1 and J is TRBJ2-5, with no clear D. V lost 3 bases, J lost 0 bases, and 6 bases lay in between. Germline V CDR1 and CDR2: SGHRS, YFSETQ. CDR3 length equals 13 residues. The CDR3, as DNA: TGCGCCAGCAGCTACGGTCACCAAGAGACCCAGTACTTC. Translation: CASSYGHQETQYF. Full variable domain (remainder filled in from reference TRBV5-1 and TRBJ2-5): KAGVTQTPRYLIKTRGQQVTLSCSPISGHRSVSWYQQTPGQGLQFLFEYFSETQRNKGNFPGRFSGRQFSNSRSEMNVSTLELGDSALYLCASSYGHQETQYFGPGTRLLVL.

This sequence joins TRBV30 and TRBJ2-7, with D possibly matching TRBD1 (6 bases). The V end was cut by 3 bases, the J end by 0 bases, with 12 bases between. Per the germline V gene, CDR1 is GTSNPN and CDR2 is SVGIG (reference sequence). The length of the CDR3 is 14 residues. The CDR3: CAWSQRDNSYEQYF. In DNA, the CDR3 is TGTGCCTGGAGCCAACGGGACAACTCCTACGAGCAGTACTTC.

The count of this clone is one. The gene calls are TRBV10-3 and TRBJ2-1; 11 bases line up with TRBD2. Germline assignment: CDR1 ENHRY and CDR2 SYGVKD. V lost 3 bases and J lost 10; bases outside the gene matches: 8. The CDR3 runs to 15 residues. The CDR3, as DNA: TGTGCCATCAGTGAAAATAGCGGGGGGGCGCGGGAGCAGTTCTTC. Its translation is CAISENSGGAREQFF.

The chain has TRBV27 and TRBJ2-7; TRBD2 aligns across 10 bases. Germline V lookup: CDR1 MNHEY, CDR2 SMNVEV (reference sequence). The CDR3 contains 14 residues. The trim removed 8 bases at V and 4 bases at J, leaving 8 bases unmatched. The DNA for the CDR3 is TGTGCCAGCCGGGAGCGGGGGGGGATTTACGAGCAGTACTTC. Translated: CASRERGGIYEQYF.

The rearrangement joins TRBV4-2 to TRBJ2-3; a weak D match, TRBD2 (5 bases). V was clipped by 4 bases and J by 2 bases, with 16 bases between them. The CDR3 is 16 amino acids. Per germline, CDR1 LGHNA and CDR2 YNFKEQ. The CDR3 DNA follows: TGTGCCAGCAGCCTCGGACGCGACTACTCCACAGATACGCAGTATTTT. This sequence encodes CASSLGRDYSTDTQYF.

The chain combines TRBV5-5 with TRBJ2-5; 8 bases map to TRBD1. This CDR3 is 15 amino acids long. CDR1 is SGHKS and CDR2 is YYEKEE in the germline V gene (reference sequence). The J segment lost 1 base and the V segment lost 1 base, leaving 3 bases of the junction unmatched. The CDR3 nucleotides read TGTGCCAGCAGCTTGTTTCAGGGGGCCCAAGAGACCCAGTACTTC. Translating it yields CASSLFQGAQETQYF.

V is TRBV20-1 and J is TRBJ1-1; 10 bases fit TRBD1. The germline gives CDR1 DFQATT, CDR2 SNEGSKA (reference sequence). V shed 4 bases and J 13 bases; nucleotides not matched to a gene: 6. The CDR3 spans 11 residues. CDR3 region: CSATDRGQGFF. CDR3 nucleotides: TGCAGTGCTACTGACAGGGGGCAAGGTTTCTTT.

J is TRBJ1-1 and V is TRBV10-1; no firm D call. The CDR3 extends over 14 amino acids. Trimming took off 6 bases at V and 0 bases at J, with 11 bases between the two ends. Germline V gene data show CDR1 as WNHNN and CDR2 as SYGVQD (reference sequence). In DNA form, the CDR3 reads TGCGCCAGCAGCCCCGGAGTCATGAACACTGAAGCTTTCTTT. It specifies CASSPGVMNTEAFF.

This chain connects TRBV6-5 to TRBJ2-7; a possible D gene is TRBD1 (6 bases). The CDR3 extends over 15 amino acids. Germline V gene lookup returns CDR1 MNHEY and CDR2 SVGAGI. V lost 2 bases and J lost 2, with 13 bases in between. CDR3 nucleotides: TGTGCCAGCAGTTACGGGACACCACAGACCTACGAGCAGTACTTC. Residues: CASSYGTPQTYEQYF.

This chain joins TRBV3-1 (or the pseudogene TRBV3-2) and TRBJ2-7; TRBD1 matches at 7 bases. V was pared by 0 bases and J by 2 bases, with 1 base of the junction left unmatched. Looked up from germline, CDR1 is LGHDT and CDR2 is YNNKEL (reference sequence). The CDR3 is made up of 14 amino acids. CDR3 sequence: CASSQEGTAYEQYF. For the CDR3, the DNA is TGTGCCAGCAGCCAAGAGGGGACAGCCTACGAGCAGTACTTC.